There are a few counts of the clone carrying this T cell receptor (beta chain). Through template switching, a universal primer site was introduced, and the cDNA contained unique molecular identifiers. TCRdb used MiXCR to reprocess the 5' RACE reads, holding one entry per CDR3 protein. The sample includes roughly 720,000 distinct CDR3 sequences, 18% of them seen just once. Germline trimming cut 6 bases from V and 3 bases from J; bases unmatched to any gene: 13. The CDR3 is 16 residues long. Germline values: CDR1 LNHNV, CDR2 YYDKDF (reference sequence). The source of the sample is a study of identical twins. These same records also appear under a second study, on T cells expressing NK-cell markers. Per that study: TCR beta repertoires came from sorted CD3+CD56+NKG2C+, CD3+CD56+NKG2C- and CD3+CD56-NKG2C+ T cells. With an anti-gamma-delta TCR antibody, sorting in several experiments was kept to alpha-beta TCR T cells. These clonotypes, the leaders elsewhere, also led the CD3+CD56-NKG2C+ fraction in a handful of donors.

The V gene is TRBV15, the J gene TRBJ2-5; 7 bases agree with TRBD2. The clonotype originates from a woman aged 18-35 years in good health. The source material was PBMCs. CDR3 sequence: CATRAPRASGEETQYF. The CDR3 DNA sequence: TGTGCCACCAGAGCTCCCCGGGCTAGCGGTGAAGAGACCCAGTACTTC. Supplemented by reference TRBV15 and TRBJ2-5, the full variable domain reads DAMVIQNPRYQVTQFGKPVTLSCSQTLNHNVMYWYQQKSSQAPKLLFHYYDKDFNNEADTPDNFQSRRPNTSFCFLDIRSPGLGDTAMYLCATRAPRASGEETQYFGPGTRLLVL.